A single sample gave rise to the 18 T cell receptor beta chains below, sequenced in a study of T-cell memory formation after mild COVID-19. TCRdb re-derived calls from the 5' RACE reads in MiXCR, one entry per CDR3 protein. The sample has roughly 110,000 distinct CDR3 sequences; under 15% are singletons. Material: PBMCs or a T cell subset sorted from them (not recorded which). These receptors originate from an adult woman who had mild COVID-19 (a few samples of this study predate the infection). Cell type and time point are not known.

This chain links TRBV27 with TRBJ2-1; TRBD2 matches at 9 bases. The CDR3 has 16 amino acids. The ends lost 2 bases at V and 9 bases at J; junction bases unmatched: 11. Germline V gene data show CDR1 as MNHEY and CDR2 as SMNVEV (reference sequence). The CDR3: CASSLENGGGAIEQFF. Written as DNA, the CDR3 is TGTGCCAGCAGTTTAGAGAATGGCGGGGGGGCGATTGAGCAGTTCTTC.

This clonotype was counted between two and nine times. The rearrangement joins TRBV4-1 to TRBJ1-2, with no clear D. This CDR3 contains 13 residues. The germline CDR1 and CDR2 sequences are MGHRA and YSYEKL. V was cut by 6 bases and J by 2 bases, with 10 bases left in between. The CDR3 DNA is TGCGCCAGCAGGGACTCGATAAACTATGGCTACACCTTC. Protein product: CASRDSINYGYTF.

This clonotype was observed many times. The chain has TRBV7-9 and TRBJ2-3; D is uncertain. Germline V gene lookup returns CDR1 SEHNR and CDR2 FQNEAQ (reference sequence). V was pared by 5 bases and J by 2 bases, with 8 bases between. The CDR3 spans 13 residues. The CDR3 DNA sequence: TGTGCCAGCAGCCCGGAAAACACAGATACGCAGTATTTT. It specifies CASSPENTDTQYF.

A few counts support this clonotype. The rearrangement joins TRBV4-3 to TRBJ2-1, with a weak D call TRBD2 (5 bases). The V gene lost 2 bases and the J gene lost 7 bases, with 21 bases spanning the gap. The CDR3 extends over 17 amino acids. Per germline, CDR1 LGHNA and CDR2 YSLEER. The CDR3 loop is CASSQLHSSLTRNEQFF. DNA of the CDR3: TGCGCCAGCAGCCAACTCCACTCTAGCCTTACACGAAATGAGCAGTTCTTC.

This clonotype was counted a few times. The chain carries TRBV3-1 and TRBJ2-1; TRBD2 matches at 9 bases. The V gene end was trimmed by 4 bases and the J gene end by 10 bases; junction bases not matched to a gene: 5. The CDR3 is made up of 13 amino acids. The germline gives CDR1 LGHDT, CDR2 YNNKEL (reference sequence). CDR3: CASSPGLAEEQFF. The CDR3, as DNA: TGTGCCAGCAGCCCGGGACTAGCTGAAGAGCAGTTCTTC.

This clonotype has just a few counts. The chain uses TRBV6-1 and TRBJ2-7, with a tentative D call TRBD1 (6 bases). The germline V and J ends were trimmed by 1 base and 4 bases, with 23 bases remaining between them. The CDR3 is 18 residues long. Germline V CDR1 and CDR2: MNHNS, SASEGT. The CDR3 loop is CASSEVFRGWAGDYEQYF. CDR3 nucleotide sequence: TGTGCCAGCAGTGAAGTTTTCCGCGGGTGGGCAGGGGATTACGAGCAGTACTTC.

V is TRBV27 and J is TRBJ2-7, with 8 bases identical to TRBD1. V was pared by 0 bases and J by 4 bases, with 5 bases of the junction left unmatched. CDR3 size: 15 residues. The germline gives CDR1 MNHEY, CDR2 SMNVEV (reference sequence). The chain's CDR3 is CASSLSAGGTYEQYF. DNA of the CDR3: TGTGCCAGCAGTTTATCGGCAGGGGGCACGTACGAGCAGTACTTC.

The chain joins TRBV24-1 to TRBJ2-1, with 7 bases that match TRBD2. J lost 0 bases, V lost 6 bases, and 4 bases had no gene match. CDR1 and CDR2 (germline): KGHDR, SFDVKD. The CDR3 length is 15 residues. CDR3 amino acids: CATSFGGGSYNEQFF. The CDR3 DNA reads as TGTGCCACCAGTTTTGGGGGGGGCTCCTACAATGAGCAGTTCTTC.

This clonotype came up many times. The chain employs TRBV18 and TRBJ2-5; 7 bases are shared with TRBD1. V was clipped by 3 bases and J by 5 bases; unmatched bases: 12. Per germline, CDR1 KGHSH and CDR2 LQKENI. This CDR3 is built from 16 residues. The CDR3 is CASSPVERGRRETQYF. The CDR3, as DNA: TGTGCCAGCTCACCGGTTGAAAGGGGGCGCAGGGAGACCCAGTACTTC.

This clonotype has at least ten counts. V gene TRBV7-3 combines with J gene TRBJ2-1, with TRBD2 matching 7 bases. Germline V gene data show CDR1 as SGHTA and CDR2 as FQGTGA. J gave up 5 bases and V 1 base, and 5 bases lay outside the gene matches. The CDR3 totals 15 residues. The CDR3 DNA sequence: TGTGCCAGCAGCTTAATAGCGGGTCTAGACAATGAGCAGTTCTTC. Protein sequence: CASSLIAGLDNEQFF.

In this sample, this clonotype turned up a few times. The chain is built from TRBV4-1 and TRBJ2-3; possible D gene TRBD2, 6 bases. Trimming took 2 bases from V and 4 from J, leaving 13 bases between them. CDR1 and CDR2 (germline): MGHRA, YSYEKL. The CDR3 totals 15 residues. The CDR3 DNA reads TGCGCCAGCAGCCAAAGGGACTCCGCCCCAGATACGCAGTATTTT. Amino acids: CASSQRDSAPDTQYF.

In its sample, this clonotype was seen once. J is TRBJ1-1 and V is TRBV12-3 or TRBV12-4, with TRBD1 as a possible D gene (5 bases). This CDR3 spans 15 amino acids. V dropped 6 bases and J dropped 2 bases, with 16 bases sitting between them. The CDR3 coding sequence is TGTGCCAGCAGCCCAAGCGGGGACTTCAACACTGAAGCTTTCTTT. Translation gives CASSPSGDFNTEAFF.

This clonotype was counted only a few times. This chain links TRBV20-1 with TRBJ2-1; 8 bases fit TRBD2. Germline CDR1 and CDR2: DFQATT and SNEGSKA (reference sequence). Germline trimming cut 0 bases from V and 0 bases from J; bases unmatched to any gene: 7. This CDR3 is built from 17 residues. The CDR3 region is CSAREAKSGSSYNEQFF. Here the CDR3 DNA reads TGCAGTGCTAGAGAGGCTAAAAGCGGGAGCTCCTACAATGAGCAGTTCTTC.

The V and J genes are TRBV4-1 and TRBJ2-7; TRBD1 matches at 9 bases. V was clipped by 3 bases and J by 1 base; unmatched bases: 13. The CDR3 contains 18 residues. The germline CDR1 and CDR2 sequences are MGHRA and YSYEKL. CDR3: CASSQAPVGQGLSYEQYF. The CDR3, as DNA: TGCGCCAGCAGCCAGGCCCCCGTTGGACAGGGGTTATCCTACGAGCAGTACTTC.

The table lists this clonotype with a few counts. The chain is built from TRBV20-1 and TRBJ2-1; 7 bases fit TRBD1. This CDR3 comprises 13 residues. Germline loops: CDR1 DFQATT, CDR2 SNEGSKA (reference sequence). Germline trimming cut 0 bases from V and 9 bases from J; bases unmatched to any gene: 5. The CDR3 protein is CSARDSTGPEQFF. The CDR3 DNA is TGCAGTGCTAGAGATTCGACAGGGCCTGAGCAGTTCTTC.

This chain uses TRBV5-5 with TRBJ2-4; D could derive from TRBD1 or TRBD2 (6 bases each). The CDR3 extends over 14 amino acids. Trimming shortened V by 3 bases and J by 1 base, and 8 bases separated the two germline ends. Per germline, CDR1 SGHKS and CDR2 YYEKEE (reference sequence). Written as DNA, the CDR3 is TGTGCCAGCAGCTCGGGGGCCGCCAAAAACATTCAGTACTTC. This sequence encodes CASSSGAAKNIQYF.

This clonotype was counted a few times. The rearrangement links TRBV29-1 to TRBJ2-7, with 7 bases identical to TRBD1. Germline CDR1 reads SQVTM; CDR2 reads ANQGSEA. J gave up 2 bases and V 3 bases, and 4 bases lay outside the gene matches. The CDR3 is made up of 13 amino acids. CDR3 sequence: CSVEEDRPYEQYF. The CDR3, as DNA: TGCAGCGTTGAGGAGGACAGGCCCTACGAGCAGTACTTC.

This clonotype was seen only a few times. The V gene is TRBV7-3, the J gene TRBJ2-1; 8 bases line up with TRBD2. Germline V gene sequence: CDR1 SGHTA, CDR2 FQGTGA. The CDR3 sequence is 17 residues long. V gave up 3 bases and J gave up 3 bases; unmatched junction bases: 10. The CDR3: CASSFFAGRADYNEQFF. In DNA form, the CDR3 reads TGTGCCAGCAGCTTCTTCGCCGGGAGGGCCGACTACAATGAGCAGTTCTTC.